This TCR beta chain was captured by sequencing in a study of cytomegalovirus exposure and HLA in healthy donors. CDR3 length equals 13 residues. V trimming: 7 bases; J trimming: 3 bases; junction bases outside the gene matches: 4. CDR1 is SQVTM and CDR2 is ANQGSEA in the germline V gene. Measured with immunoSEQ multiplex PCR; TCRdb has only the in-frame clones, and not every one. Of 250,000 to 400,000 clones in the sample, 70% to 90% are singletons; the top ten hold approximately 0.9%. Material: PBMCs. The TCR originated in a man aged 25 to 40 in good health and CMV-seronegative. This rearrangement joins TRBV29-1 to TRBJ2-1; TRBD2 agrees at 9 bases. DNA of the CDR3: TGCAGCGCTGGACTAGCGTTCTACAATGAGCAGTTCTTC. Protein product: CSAGLAFYNEQFF.